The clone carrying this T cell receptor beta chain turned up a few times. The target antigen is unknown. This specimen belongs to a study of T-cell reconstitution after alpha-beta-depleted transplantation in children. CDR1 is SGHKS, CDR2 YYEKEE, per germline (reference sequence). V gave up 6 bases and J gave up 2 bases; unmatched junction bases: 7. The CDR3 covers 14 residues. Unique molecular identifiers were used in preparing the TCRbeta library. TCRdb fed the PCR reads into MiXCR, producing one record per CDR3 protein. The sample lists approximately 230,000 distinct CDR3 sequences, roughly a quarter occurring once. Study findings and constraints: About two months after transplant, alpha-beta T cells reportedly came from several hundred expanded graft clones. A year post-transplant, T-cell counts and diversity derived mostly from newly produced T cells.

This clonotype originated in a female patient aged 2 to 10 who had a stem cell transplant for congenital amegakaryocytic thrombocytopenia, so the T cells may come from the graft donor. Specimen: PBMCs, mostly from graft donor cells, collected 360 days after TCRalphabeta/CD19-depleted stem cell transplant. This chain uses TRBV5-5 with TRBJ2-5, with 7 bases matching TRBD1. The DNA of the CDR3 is TGTGCCAGCAACCCGACAGGGTATCAAGAGACCCAGTACTTC. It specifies CASNPTGYQETQYF.